This TCR beta chain emerged from a study of long-term antiretroviral therapy in people with HIV. On the study more broadly: Samples collected earliest predate the 2015 immediate-ART recommendation by about a decade.

The assay used was immunoSEQ (version v3.0), run at survey level. Sequencing was performed with immunoSEQ multiplex PCR; in TCRdb, only in-frame clones are kept and a portion is missing. The sample includes around 39,000 clones, around four fifths of them seen just once. Findings of the study overall: Blood was collected between about 2003 and 2018, possibly under older ART regimens.

Everyone in the study who had HIV was treated in the United States. Specimens held roughly 0.9-10 million cryopreserved PBMC prior to DNA extraction. This clone was counted once. The target antigen is unknown. Germline CDR1 and CDR2: MNHEY and SMNVEV (reference sequence). Trimming took 5 bases from V and 2 from J, leaving 16 bases between them. This CDR3 spans 16 amino acids. This material consisted of unsorted PBMCs, taken 1 year after starting antiretroviral therapy. The sequence derives from a man aged 18 to 29 with HIV. This sequence joins TRBV27 and TRBJ2-1; the D gene could be TRBD1 or TRBD2 (5 bases each). The CDR3 loop is CASSATGGGAYNEQFF. The CDR3 region has the DNA TGTGCCAGCAGTGCCACAGGAGGAGGCGCCTACAATGAGCAGTTCTTC.